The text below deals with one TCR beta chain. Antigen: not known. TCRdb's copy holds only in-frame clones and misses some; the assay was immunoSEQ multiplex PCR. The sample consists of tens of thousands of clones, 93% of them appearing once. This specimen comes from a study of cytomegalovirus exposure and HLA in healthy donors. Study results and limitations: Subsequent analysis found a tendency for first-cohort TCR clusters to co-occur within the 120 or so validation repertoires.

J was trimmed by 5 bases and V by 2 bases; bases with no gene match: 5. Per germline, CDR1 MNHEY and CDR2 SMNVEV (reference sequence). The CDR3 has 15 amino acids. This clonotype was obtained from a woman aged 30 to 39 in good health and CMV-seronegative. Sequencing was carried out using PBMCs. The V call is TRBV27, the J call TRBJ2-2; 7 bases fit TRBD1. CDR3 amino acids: CASSLTGDGTGELFF. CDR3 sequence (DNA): TGTGCCAGCAGTTTAACAGGGGATGGGACCGGGGAGCTGTTTTTT.